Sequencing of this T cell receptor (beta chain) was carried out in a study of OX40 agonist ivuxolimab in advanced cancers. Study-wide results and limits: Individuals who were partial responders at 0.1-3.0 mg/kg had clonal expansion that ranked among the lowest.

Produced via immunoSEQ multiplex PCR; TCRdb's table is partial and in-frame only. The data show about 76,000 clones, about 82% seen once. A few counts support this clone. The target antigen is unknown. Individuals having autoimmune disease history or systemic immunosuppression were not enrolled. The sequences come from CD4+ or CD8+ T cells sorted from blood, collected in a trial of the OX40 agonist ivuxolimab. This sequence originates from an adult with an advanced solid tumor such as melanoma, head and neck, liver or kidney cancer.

Here the CDR3 DNA reads TGTGCCAGCAGTGAAACCCCAGGGCTTGGCTACACCTTC. Translating gives CASSETPGLGYTF. The chain combines TRBV6-1 with TRBJ1-2; maybe TRBD1 (5 bases). CDR3 length equals 13 residues. The V and J ends lost 2 bases and 7 bases respectively, with 11 bases between them. In germline, CDR1 is MNHNS, CDR2 SASEGT.